This is a list of T cell receptor beta chains from one sample in a study of T-cell memory formation after mild COVID-19. A single record per CDR3 protein comes from TCRdb applying MiXCR to the 5' RACE reads. The table lists about 320,000 distinct CDR3 sequences, more than 13% of them singletons, with roughly a fifth in the top ten. What was sequenced was PBMCs or a T cell subset sorted from them (not recorded which). The receptors derive from a man between 18 and 35 years old who had mild COVID-19 (a few samples of this study predate the infection). Cell type and time point are not known. Both conserved end residues are part of each CDR3. D genes are given only for firm matches. For some rows the clone size is stated as once, few or many, or as a class when expanded; others skip it.

V gene	D gene	clone size	J gene	CDR3 protein	CDR3 DNA
TRBV4-2	NA	NA	TRBJ2-5	CASSQESETQYF	TGTGCCAGCAGCCAAGAGTCGGAGACCCAGTACTTC
TRBV24-1	TRBD1	few	TRBJ2-3	CATSDSRIQGAGTDTQYF	TGTGCCACCAGTGATTCTCGAATACAGGGGGCAGGCACAGATACGCAGTATTTT
TRBV3-1	TRBD2	NA	TRBJ2-5	CASSQAGRERTQYF	TGTGCCAGCAGCCAAGCGGGGAGGGAACGGACCCAGTACTTC
TRBV4-1	NA	few	TRBJ2-2	CASSRVGGELFF	TGCGCCAGCAGCCGAGTAGGCGGGGAGCTGTTTTTT
TRBV9	NA	few	TRBJ2-1	CASSVGFNEQFF	TGTGCCAGCAGCGTAGGGTTCAATGAGCAGTTCTTC
TRBV6-5	TRBD1	NA	TRBJ2-1	CASSYPHRQGSYNEQFF	TGTGCCAGCAGTTACCCCCATCGACAGGGGTCCTACAATGAGCAGTTCTTC
TRBV6-5	NA	NA	TRBJ2-5	CASTPPRGPKETQYF	TGTGCCAGCACCCCCCCCCGGGGCCCCAAAGAGACCCAGTACTTC
TRBV12-3/TRBV12-4	NA	NA	TRBJ2-3	CASSFEQGRPDTQYF	TGTGCCAGCAGTTTTGAACAGGGGAGGCCAGATACGCAGTATTTT
TRBV7-6	TRBD1	few	TRBJ2-2	CASSLGQGSSGELFF	TGTGCCAGCAGCTTAGGACAGGGGTCAAGCGGGGAGCTGTTTTTT
TRBV7-9	TRBD2	NA	TRBJ2-3	CASSLLDSGGTTSTDTQYF	TGTGCCAGCAGCCTCCTGGATAGCGGGGGTACAACTAGCACAGATACGCAGTATTTT
TRBV7-2	TRBD1	NA	TRBJ2-7	CASSLETGGYEQYF	TGTGCCAGCAGCTTAGAGACAGGGGGCTACGAGCAGTACTTC
TRBV6-1	NA	many	TRBJ2-2	CASSEPNTGELFF	TGTGCCAGCAGTGAACCAAACACCGGGGAGCTGTTTTTT
TRBV6-5	TRBD2	NA	TRBJ2-1	CASSRGRHNEQFF	TGTGCCAGCAGTCGCGGGAGGCACAATGAGCAGTTCTTC
TRBV12-3/TRBV12-4	NA	many	TRBJ2-1	CASSFGGAAGEQFF	TGTGCCAGCAGTTTTGGCGGGGCGGCGGGGGAGCAGTTCTTC
TRBV12-5	NA	NA	TRBJ2-1	CASGLVLSGERQINNEQFF	TGTGCTAGTGGTTTGGTACTTTCGGGGGAGCGGCAGATTAACAATGAGCAGTTCTTC
TRBV15	NA	few	TRBJ1-4	CATSRGAGTKTNEKLFF	TGTGCCACCAGCAGGGGGGCAGGGACGAAGACTAATGAAAAACTGTTTTTT